This record covers a single TCR beta chain. What it recognizes is unknown. There was relapse after autologous stem cell transplantation in every patient, and there was variation in brentuximab vedotin exposure. This entry comes from a study of PD-1 blockade in classical Hodgkin lymphoma. Study-wide results and caveats: A significant rise in TCR diversity was seen by C4D1 for CD4+ cells but not for CD8+ cells.

Produced via immunoSEQ multiplex PCR; TCRdb's table is partial and in-frame only. The table records about 90,000 clones, about nine tenths of them present only once. The ends were cut back, 7 bases at V and 0 bases at J, with 13 bases in the middle. CDR1 MGHDK and CDR2 SYGVNS come from the germline V gene. The CDR3 runs 16 residues. Here the sequenced sample was peripheral blood mononuclear cells (PBMCs), taken before the second cycle of nivolumab. The chain recombines TRBV25-1 with TRBJ2-6, with D perhaps matching TRBD1 or TRBD2 (6 bases each). The sequence was obtained from a human donor with classical Hodgkin lymphoma. CDR3 in amino acids: CASTPGGGSGANVLTF. The CDR3 DNA reads TGTGCCAGCACCCCCGGAGGGGGCTCTGGGGCCAACGTCCTGACTTTC.